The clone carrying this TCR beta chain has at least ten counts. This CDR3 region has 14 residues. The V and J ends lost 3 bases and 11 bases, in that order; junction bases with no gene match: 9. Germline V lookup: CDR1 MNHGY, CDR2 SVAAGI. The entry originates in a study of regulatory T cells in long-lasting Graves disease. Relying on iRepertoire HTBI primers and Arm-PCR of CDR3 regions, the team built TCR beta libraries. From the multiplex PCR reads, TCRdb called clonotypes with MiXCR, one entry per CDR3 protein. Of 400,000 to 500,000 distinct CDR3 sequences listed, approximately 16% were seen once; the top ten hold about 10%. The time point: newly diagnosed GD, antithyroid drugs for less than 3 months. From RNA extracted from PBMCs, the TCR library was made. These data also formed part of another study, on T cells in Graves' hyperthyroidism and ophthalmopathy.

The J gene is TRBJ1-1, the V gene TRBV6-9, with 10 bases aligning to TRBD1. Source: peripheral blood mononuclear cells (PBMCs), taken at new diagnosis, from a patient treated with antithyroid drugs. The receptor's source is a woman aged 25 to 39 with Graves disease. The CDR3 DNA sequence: TGTGCCAGCAGTTACTCCCCCGGGACAGGGGATGCTTTCTTT. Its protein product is CASSYSPGTGDAFF.